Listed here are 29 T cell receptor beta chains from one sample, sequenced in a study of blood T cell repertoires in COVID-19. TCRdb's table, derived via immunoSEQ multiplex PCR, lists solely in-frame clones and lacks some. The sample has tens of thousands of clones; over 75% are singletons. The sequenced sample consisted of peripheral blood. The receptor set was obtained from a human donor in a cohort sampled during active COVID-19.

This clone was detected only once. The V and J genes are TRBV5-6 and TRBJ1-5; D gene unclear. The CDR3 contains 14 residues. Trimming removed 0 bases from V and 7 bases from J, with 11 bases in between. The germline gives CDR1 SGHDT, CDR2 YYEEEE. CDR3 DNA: TGTGCCAGCAGCTTGGGCGGGATCGGACAGCCCCAGCATTTT. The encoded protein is CASSLGGIGQPQHF.

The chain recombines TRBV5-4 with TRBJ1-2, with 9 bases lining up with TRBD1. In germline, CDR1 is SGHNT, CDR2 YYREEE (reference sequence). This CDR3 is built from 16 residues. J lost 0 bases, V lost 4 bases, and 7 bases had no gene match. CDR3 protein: CASSDAGTGSNYGYTF. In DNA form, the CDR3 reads TGTGCCAGCAGCGATGCCGGGACAGGGTCTAACTATGGCTACACCTTC.

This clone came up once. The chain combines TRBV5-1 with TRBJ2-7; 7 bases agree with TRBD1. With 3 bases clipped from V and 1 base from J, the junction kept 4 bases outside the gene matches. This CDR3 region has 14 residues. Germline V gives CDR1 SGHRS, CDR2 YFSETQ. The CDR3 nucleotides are TGCGCCAGCAGCTCCGACAGGGTTTCCTACGAGCAGTACTTC. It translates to CASSSDRVSYEQYF.

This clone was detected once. CDR3: CAWSIRQGGEKLFF. CDR3 in DNA: TGTGCCTGGAGTATAAGACAGGGAGGTGAAAAACTGTTTTTT. This chain joins TRBV30 and TRBJ1-4; 7 nucleotides align to TRBD1. This CDR3 has 14 residues. V lost 2 bases to trimming and J lost 7 bases; unmatched junction nucleotides: 7. Germline V lookup: CDR1 GTSNPN, CDR2 SVGIG (reference sequence).

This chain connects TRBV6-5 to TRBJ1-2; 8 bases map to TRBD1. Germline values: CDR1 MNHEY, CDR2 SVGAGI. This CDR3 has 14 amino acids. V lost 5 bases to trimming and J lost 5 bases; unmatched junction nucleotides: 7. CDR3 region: CASSLRTGIYGYTF. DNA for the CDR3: TGTGCCAGCAGTCTTCGGACAGGGATTTATGGCTACACCTTC.

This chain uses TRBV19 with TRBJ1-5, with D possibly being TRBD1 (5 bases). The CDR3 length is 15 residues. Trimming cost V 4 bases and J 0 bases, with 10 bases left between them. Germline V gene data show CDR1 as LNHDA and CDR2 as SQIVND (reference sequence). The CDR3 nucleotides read TGTGCCAGTAGTAGGACACGAAATAGCAATCAGCCCCAGCATTTT. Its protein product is CASSRTRNSNQPQHF.

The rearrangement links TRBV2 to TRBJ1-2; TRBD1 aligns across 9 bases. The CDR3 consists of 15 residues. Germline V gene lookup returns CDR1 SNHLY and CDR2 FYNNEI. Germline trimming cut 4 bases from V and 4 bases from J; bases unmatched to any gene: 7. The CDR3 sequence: CASSVRQGGSYGYTF. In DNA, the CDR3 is TGTGCCAGCAGTGTCCGACAGGGGGGGTCCTATGGCTACACCTTC.

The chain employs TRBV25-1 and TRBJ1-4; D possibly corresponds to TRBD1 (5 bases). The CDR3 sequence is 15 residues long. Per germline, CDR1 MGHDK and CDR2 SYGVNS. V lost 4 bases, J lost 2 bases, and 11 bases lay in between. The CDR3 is CASSVRGRTNEKLFF. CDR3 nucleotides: TGTGCCAGCAGTGTAAGGGGAAGGACTAATGAAAAACTGTTTTTT.

The CDR3 loop is CASSRGTSGGTETQYF. CDR3 nucleotide sequence: TGTGCCAGCAGCAGAGGAACTAGCGGGGGGACAGAGACCCAGTACTTC. V usage is TRBV5-5 and J usage is TRBJ2-5; TRBD2 matches 12 bases. There are 16 residues in the CDR3. V was pared by 4 bases and J by 4 bases, with 8 bases of the junction left unmatched. CDR1 is SGHKS and CDR2 is YYEKEE in the germline V gene (reference sequence).

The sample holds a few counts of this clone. CDR3 sequence: CAIHRGQGGQPQHF. In DNA form, the CDR3 reads TGTGCCATTCACCGGGGACAGGGGGGCCAGCCCCAGCATTTT. V gene TRBV28 combines with J gene TRBJ1-5; 11 bases are a match to TRBD1. V lost 10 bases and J lost 7; bases outside the gene matches: 9. This CDR3 spans 14 amino acids. CDR1 MDHEN and CDR2 SYDVKM come from the germline V gene.

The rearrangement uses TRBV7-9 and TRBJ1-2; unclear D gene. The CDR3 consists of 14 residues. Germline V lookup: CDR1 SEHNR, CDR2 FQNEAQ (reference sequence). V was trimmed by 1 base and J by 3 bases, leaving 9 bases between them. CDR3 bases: TGTGCCAGCAGCTTAGACTGGGCAGACTATGGCTACACCTTC. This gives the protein CASSLDWADYGYTF. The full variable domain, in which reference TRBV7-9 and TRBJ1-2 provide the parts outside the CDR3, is DTGVSQNPRHKITKRGQNVTFRCDPISEHNRLYWYRQTLGQGPEFLTYFQNEAQLEKSRLLSDRFSAERPKGSFSTLEIQRTEQGDSAMYLCASSLDWADYGYTFGSGTRLTVV.

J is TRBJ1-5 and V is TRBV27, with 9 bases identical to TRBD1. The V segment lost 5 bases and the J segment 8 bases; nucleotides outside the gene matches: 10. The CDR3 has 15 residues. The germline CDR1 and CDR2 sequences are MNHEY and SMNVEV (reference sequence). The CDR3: CASSPTGQGGEPQHF. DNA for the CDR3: TGTGCCAGCAGTCCCACGGGACAGGGAGGAGAGCCCCAGCATTTT.

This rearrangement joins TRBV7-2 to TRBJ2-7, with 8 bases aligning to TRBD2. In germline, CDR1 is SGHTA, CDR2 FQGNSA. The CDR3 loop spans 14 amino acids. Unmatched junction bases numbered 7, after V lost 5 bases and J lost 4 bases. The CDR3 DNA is TGTGCCAGCAGCACGAGCGGGGGCGGGTACGAGCAGTACTTC. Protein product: CASSTSGGGYEQYF.

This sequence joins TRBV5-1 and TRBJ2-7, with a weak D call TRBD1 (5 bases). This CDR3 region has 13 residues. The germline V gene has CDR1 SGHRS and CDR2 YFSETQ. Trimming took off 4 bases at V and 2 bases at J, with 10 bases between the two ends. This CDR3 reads CASSGARAYEQYF. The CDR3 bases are TGCGCCAGCAGCGGGGCACGGGCCTACGAGCAGTACTTC.

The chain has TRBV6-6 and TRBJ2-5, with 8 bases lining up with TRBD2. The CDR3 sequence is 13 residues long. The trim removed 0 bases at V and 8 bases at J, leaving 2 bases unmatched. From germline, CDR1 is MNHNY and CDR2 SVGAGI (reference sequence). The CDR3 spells CASSYSAGGTQYF. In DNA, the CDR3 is TGTGCCAGCAGTTACTCGGCGGGGGGAACCCAGTACTTC.

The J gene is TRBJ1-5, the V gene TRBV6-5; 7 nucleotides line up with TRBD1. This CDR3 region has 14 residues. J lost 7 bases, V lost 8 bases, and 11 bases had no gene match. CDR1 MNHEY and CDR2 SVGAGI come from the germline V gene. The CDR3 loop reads CASHERAGGQPQHF. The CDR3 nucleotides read TGTGCCAGCCATGAGCGGGCAGGGGGACAGCCCCAGCATTTT.

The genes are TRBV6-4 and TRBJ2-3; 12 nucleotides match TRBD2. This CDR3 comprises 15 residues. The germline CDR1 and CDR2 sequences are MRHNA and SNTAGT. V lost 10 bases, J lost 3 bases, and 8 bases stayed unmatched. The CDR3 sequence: CATSPSGGATDTQYF. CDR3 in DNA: TGTGCCACCTCCCCTAGCGGGGGGGCGACAGATACGCAGTATTTT.

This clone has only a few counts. Written as DNA, the CDR3 is TGTGCCAGCAGCGTAATGGGGGCCTCTTTCAATCAGCCCCAGCATTTT. It translates to CASSVMGASFNQPQHF. V gene TRBV9 combines with J gene TRBJ1-5, with D possibly being TRBD1 (6 bases). CDR1 is SGDLS, CDR2 YYNGEE, per germline. V was shortened by 1 base and J by 3 bases, with 14 bases between the two germline ends. The CDR3 covers 16 residues.

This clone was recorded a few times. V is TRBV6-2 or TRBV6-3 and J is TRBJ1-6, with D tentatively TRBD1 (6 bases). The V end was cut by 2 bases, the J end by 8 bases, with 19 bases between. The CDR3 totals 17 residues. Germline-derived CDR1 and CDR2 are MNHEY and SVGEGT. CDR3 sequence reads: CASSYPSGGLRDSPLHF. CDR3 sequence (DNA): TGTGCCAGCAGTTACCCCTCTGGGGGCCTCCGGGATTCACCCCTCCACTTT.

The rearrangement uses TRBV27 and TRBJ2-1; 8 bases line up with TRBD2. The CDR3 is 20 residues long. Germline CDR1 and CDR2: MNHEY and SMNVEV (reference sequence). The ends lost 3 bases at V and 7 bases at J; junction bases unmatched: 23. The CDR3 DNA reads TGTGCCAGCAGTTTGGCCCCTGACAGATTAAGGAGGGCTAGCGGGAATGAGCAGTTCTTC. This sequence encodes CASSLAPDRLRRASGNEQFF.

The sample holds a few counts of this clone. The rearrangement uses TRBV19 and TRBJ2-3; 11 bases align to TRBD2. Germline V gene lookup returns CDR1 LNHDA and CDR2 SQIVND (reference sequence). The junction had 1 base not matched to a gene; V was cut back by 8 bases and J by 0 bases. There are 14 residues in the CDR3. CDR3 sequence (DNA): TGTGCCAGTTTAGCGGGAGGGAGCACAGATACGCAGTATTTT. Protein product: CASLAGGSTDTQYF.

CDR3 DNA: TGCGCCAGCAGCTTGGGGGGACTAGCGGGGACTAATGAGCAGTTCTTC. It codes for CASSLGGLAGTNEQFF. V usage is TRBV5-1 and J usage is TRBJ2-1, with TRBD2 matching over 13 bases. The germline gives CDR1 SGHRS, CDR2 YFSETQ. The CDR3 runs 16 residues. V was pared by 0 bases and J by 7 bases, with 4 bases of the junction left unmatched.

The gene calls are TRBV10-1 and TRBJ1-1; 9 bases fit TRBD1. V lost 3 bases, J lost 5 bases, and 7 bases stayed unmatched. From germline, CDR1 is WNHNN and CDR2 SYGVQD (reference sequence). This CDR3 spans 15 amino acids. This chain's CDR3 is CASSDKQGAGTEAFF. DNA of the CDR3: TGCGCCAGCAGTGATAAACAGGGGGCCGGAACTGAAGCTTTCTTT.

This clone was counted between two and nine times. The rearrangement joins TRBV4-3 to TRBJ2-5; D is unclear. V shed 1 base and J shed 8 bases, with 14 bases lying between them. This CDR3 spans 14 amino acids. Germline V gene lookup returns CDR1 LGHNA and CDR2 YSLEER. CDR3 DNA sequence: TGCGCCAGCAGCCAAGGAGACACCCGCAGAACCCAGTACTTC. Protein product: CASSQGDTRRTQYF.

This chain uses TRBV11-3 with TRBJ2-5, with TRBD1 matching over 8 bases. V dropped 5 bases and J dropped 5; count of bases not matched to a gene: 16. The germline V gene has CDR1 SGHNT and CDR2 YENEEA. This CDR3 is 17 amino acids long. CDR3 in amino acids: CASSPLNGQGRGETQYF. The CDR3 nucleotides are TGTGCCAGCAGCCCCCTCAACGGACAGGGCAGAGGGGAGACCCAGTACTTC.

CDR3 amino acids: CASSFGTGGRGTEAFF. CDR3 coding DNA: TGTGCCAGCAGCTTCGGGACAGGGGGCCGGGGCACTGAAGCTTTCTTT. V is TRBV7-9 and J is TRBJ1-1; 12 positions agree with TRBD1. This CDR3 has 16 amino acids. Germline values: CDR1 SEHNR, CDR2 FQNEAQ (reference sequence). The V and J ends lost 3 bases and 4 bases, in that order; junction bases with no gene match: 6.

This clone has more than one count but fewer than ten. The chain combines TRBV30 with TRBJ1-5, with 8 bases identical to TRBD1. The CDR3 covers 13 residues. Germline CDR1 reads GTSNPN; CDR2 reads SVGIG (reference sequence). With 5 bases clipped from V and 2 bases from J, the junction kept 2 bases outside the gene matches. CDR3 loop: CAWDRGGNQPQHF. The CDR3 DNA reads TGTGCCTGGGACAGGGGAGGCAATCAGCCCCAGCATTTT.

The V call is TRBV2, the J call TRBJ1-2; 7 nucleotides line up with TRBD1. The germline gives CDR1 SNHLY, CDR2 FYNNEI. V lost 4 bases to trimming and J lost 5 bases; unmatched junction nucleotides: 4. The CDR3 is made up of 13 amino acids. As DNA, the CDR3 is TGTGCCAGCAGTGGCGACAGGGAGTATGGCTACACCTTC. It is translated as CASSGDREYGYTF.

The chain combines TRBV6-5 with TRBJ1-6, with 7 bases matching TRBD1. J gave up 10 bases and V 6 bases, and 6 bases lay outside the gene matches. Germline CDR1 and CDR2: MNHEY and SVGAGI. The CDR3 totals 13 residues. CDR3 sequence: CASSDQGGSPLHF. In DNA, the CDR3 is TGTGCCAGCAGCGATCAGGGGGGCTCACCCCTCCACTTT.